The 26 T cell receptor beta chains listed next were all sequenced from one sample in a study of T cell responses to AZD1222 COVID-19 vaccine. Profiling relied on immunoSEQ multiplex PCR, and the TCRdb table lists in-frame clones only, not all of them. The profile shows 100,000 to 140,000 clones, roughly 87% of them singletons. This specimen consisted of peripheral blood, obtained 28 days after the second AZD1222 dose. These receptors were obtained from an adult who received the AZD1222 COVID-19 vaccine.

V is TRBV19 and J is TRBJ1-5, with a tentative D call TRBD1 (5 bases). Trimming left V 4 bases short and J 4 bases short, with 8 bases between. Germline CDR1 is LNHDA and CDR2 is SQIVND (reference sequence). The CDR3 sequence is 13 residues long. CDR3 nucleotide sequence: TGTGCCAGTAGTACGCAGGGAAATCAGCCCCAGCATTTT. It is translated as CASSTQGNQPQHF.

The V call is TRBV5-1, the J call TRBJ1-5; TRBD1 aligns across 10 bases. The CDR3 length is 15 residues. Germline loops: CDR1 SGHRS, CDR2 YFSETQ. With 4 bases clipped from V and 6 bases from J, the junction kept 7 bases outside the gene matches. This CDR3 reads CASSATGGSAQPQHF. CDR3 in DNA: TGCGCCAGCAGCGCGACAGGGGGCTCTGCTCAGCCCCAGCATTTT.

The genes are TRBV4-1 and TRBJ2-3; D is uncertain. This CDR3 is built from 14 residues. In germline, CDR1 is MGHRA, CDR2 YSYEKL. Trimming stripped 1 base from V and 1 base from J, with 6 bases between. The CDR3 loop reads CASSQGPGTDTQYF. The CDR3 bases are TGCGCCAGCAGCCAAGGACCCGGCACAGATACGCAGTATTTT.

The chain joins TRBV28 to TRBJ1-6; D is possibly TRBD1 (6 bases). Germline values: CDR1 MDHEN, CDR2 SYDVKM. The CDR3 contains 14 residues. The ends were cut back, 5 bases at V and 5 bases at J, with 10 bases in the middle. CDR3 residues: CASSEQGNNSPLHF. The DNA for the CDR3 is TGTGCCAGCAGTGAACAGGGAAATAATTCACCCCTCCACTTT.

This clone appeared a few times. The rearrangement links TRBV7-9 to TRBJ1-3; no reliable D call. This CDR3 comprises 16 residues. CDR1 and CDR2 from the germline V gene are SEHNR and FQNEAQ (reference sequence). Trimming left V 4 bases short and J 0 bases short, with 13 bases between. The CDR3: CASSSRVASSGNTIYF. The CDR3 coding sequence is TGTGCCAGCAGCTCCCGGGTAGCATCCTCTGGAAACACCATATATTTT. The whole variable domain, filled in from reference TRBV7-9 and TRBJ1-3, reads DTGVSQNPRHKITKRGQNVTFRCDPISEHNRLYWYRQTLGQGPEFLTYFQNEAQLEKSRLLSDRFSAERPKGSFSTLEIQRTEQGDSAMYLCASSSRVASSGNTIYFGEGSWLTVV.

This chain joins TRBV20-1 and TRBJ1-2; D gene uncertain. V shed 6 bases and J shed 8 bases, with 10 bases lying between them. The CDR3 totals 10 residues. In germline, CDR1 is DFQATT, CDR2 SNEGSKA (reference sequence). CDR3 nucleotides: TGCAGTGCCGCGAAAGGCGGCTACACCTTC. Its translation is CSAAKGGYTF.

This clone was detected once. J is TRBJ1-2 and V is TRBV6-5, with D maybe TRBD1 (5 bases). This CDR3 contains 15 residues. Germline loops: CDR1 MNHEY, CDR2 SVGAGI. V was shortened by 7 bases and J by 4 bases, with 19 bases between the two germline ends. As DNA, the CDR3 is TGTGCCAGCATACCGGGACCCTCCCTAGGCTATGGCTACACCTTC. Translated, it gives CASIPGPSLGYGYTF.

The chain uses TRBV10-1 and TRBJ2-7, with D perhaps matching TRBD1 or TRBD2 (5 bases each). Trimming left V 4 bases short and J 4 bases short, with 11 bases between. Germline V gene sequence: CDR1 WNHNN, CDR2 SYGVQD (reference sequence). CDR3 length equals 13 residues. This chain's CDR3 is CASSVGAAYEQYF. The CDR3 region has the DNA TGCGCCAGCAGTGTCGGGGCAGCGTACGAGCAGTACTTC.

The genes are TRBV27 and TRBJ2-2; D is perhaps TRBD2 (7 bases). V gave up 0 bases and J gave up 0 bases, with 11 bases separating them. CDR3 length: 17 residues. Germline CDR1 MNHEY, CDR2 SMNVEV (reference sequence). The CDR3 sequence: CASSLSEGGTNTGELFF. CDR3 bases: TGTGCCAGCAGTTTATCGGAGGGGGGGACGAACACCGGGGAGCTGTTTTTT.

The chain employs TRBV11-1 and TRBJ1-4; D ambiguous. V lost 2 bases to trimming and J lost 8 bases, with 12 bases between them. CDR3 length equals 14 residues. Per the germline V gene, CDR1 is SGHAT and CDR2 is FQDESV (reference sequence). This CDR3 reads CASSLSGDTEKLFF. CDR3 nucleotides: TGTGCCAGCAGCTTATCAGGAGATACGGAAAAACTGTTTTTT.

This clone was counted only a few times. This chain connects TRBV4-3 to TRBJ2-1, with TRBD2 identical over 11 bases. This CDR3 is 16 amino acids long. J gave up 3 bases and V 3 bases, and 4 bases lay outside the gene matches. Per germline, CDR1 LGHNA and CDR2 YSLEER. CDR3 coding DNA: TGCGCCAGCAGCCATTCACTAGCGGGGGACTACAATGAGCAGTTCTTC. Translating gives CASSHSLAGDYNEQFF.

V is TRBV15 and J is TRBJ2-6; weak D call: TRBD2 (5 bases). V lost 7 bases, J lost 1 base, and 11 bases lay in between. The CDR3 has 15 residues. Per the germline V gene, CDR1 is LNHNV and CDR2 is YYDKDF (reference sequence). The CDR3 nucleotides are TGTGCCACCACCCGGGAAGGGTCTGGGGCCAACGTCCTGACTTTC. Translated, it gives CATTREGSGANVLTF.

The chain recombines TRBV5-1 with TRBJ1-6; possibly TRBD1 for D (6 bases). The CDR3 sequence is 14 residues long. Between the trimmed V and J ends, which lost 1 base and 10 bases, there was a span of 12 bases. Germline V lookup: CDR1 SGHRS, CDR2 YFSETQ. The CDR3 region has the DNA TGCGCCAGCAGCTTGTCACAGGGTTGGTCACCCCTCCACTTT. Translation gives CASSLSQGWSPLHF.

The V gene is TRBV5-1, the J gene TRBJ1-6; 8 nucleotides line up with TRBD1. The CDR3 spans 15 residues. CDR1 is SGHRS and CDR2 is YFSETQ in the germline V gene. V was clipped by 4 bases and J by 5 bases; unmatched bases: 5. The CDR3 nucleotides are TGCGCCAGCAGCCCGGGACAGGCCGATAATTCACCCCTCCACTTT. Translated, it gives CASSPGQADNSPLHF.

This clone was seen a handful of times. The chain is built from TRBV12-1 and TRBJ1-5. TRBV12-1 is an annotated pseudogene. The CDR3 is made up of 16 amino acids. DNA of the CDR3: TGTGCCAGCAGCGGTCAGGGAGGAGGTAGCAATCAGCCCCAGCATTTT. As protein: CASSGQGGGSNQPQHF.

This clone was seen only once. The chain is built from TRBV9 and TRBJ2-7; 9 bases agree with TRBD1. The CDR3 contains 15 residues. Germline trimming cut 4 bases from V and 4 bases from J; bases unmatched to any gene: 9. Per germline, CDR1 SGDLS and CDR2 YYNGEE. As DNA, the CDR3 is TGTGCCAGCAGCCCTTCCCCGGGACAGGGTTACGAGCAGTACTTC. Translation gives CASSPSPGQGYEQYF.

The V and J genes are TRBV5-1 and TRBJ2-3; D unclear. CDR3 size: 14 residues. V lost 5 bases and J 6 bases, leaving 16 bases between the germline ends. Germline CDR1 is SGHRS and CDR2 is YFSETQ. As DNA, the CDR3 is TGCGCCAGCAGTCTCGTTAGCCCCGCGGATACGCAGTATTTT. Translation gives CASSLVSPADTQYF.

The rearrangement joins TRBV29-1 to TRBJ1-2; possibly TRBD1 for D (5 bases). Germline V CDR1 and CDR2: SQVTM, ANQGSEA. CDR3 length: 12 amino acids. Trimming shortened V by 7 bases and J by 3 bases, and 12 bases separated the two germline ends. CDR3 nucleotides: TGCAGCGGAGGGGCTATGGACTATGGCTACACCTTC. Its translation is CSGGAMDYGYTF.

The rearrangement links TRBV30 to TRBJ1-4; 10 bases line up with TRBD1. The CDR3 has 16 residues. Germline V lookup: CDR1 GTSNPN, CDR2 SVGIG (reference sequence). V lost 3 bases and J lost 7; bases outside the gene matches: 11. The DNA of the CDR3 is TGTGCCTGGAGCTCCCGGGACAGGGGTGTCGGTGAAAAACTGTTTTTT. It is translated as CAWSSRDRGVGEKLFF.

V and J are TRBV10-3 and TRBJ1-5, with TRBD1 identical over 9 bases. Germline V gene data show CDR1 as ENHRY and CDR2 as SYGVKD. The CDR3 has 14 residues. The V and J ends lost 8 bases and 2 bases, in that order; junction bases with no gene match: 4. CDR3 protein: CAIFRDRGNQPQHF. In DNA form, the CDR3 reads TGTGCCATCTTCCGGGACAGGGGCAATCAGCCCCAGCATTTT.

Regarding this clone: Other nucleotide sequences from this sample produce the same CDR3. The chain couples TRBV12-3 or TRBV12-4 to TRBJ2-7, with D hard to call. V lost 5 bases, J lost 2 bases, and 10 bases lay in between. The CDR3 has 13 amino acids. CDR3 loop: CASSPGPTYEQYF. CDR3 bases: TGTGCCAGCAGTCCCGGGCCAACCTACGAGCAGTACTTC.

The chain combines TRBV6-1 with TRBJ1-1; D not certain. Trimming stripped 2 bases from V and 3 bases from J, with 7 bases between. Germline CDR1 reads MNHNS; CDR2 reads SASEGT. The CDR3 length is 13 residues. The CDR3 coding sequence is TGTGCCAGCAGTGAACGGCAGCACACTGAAGCTTTCTTT. It encodes CASSERQHTEAFF.

The chain employs TRBV5-1 and TRBJ2-3; 9 bases map to TRBD2. The trim removed 0 bases at V and 2 bases at J, leaving 4 bases unmatched. Germline CDR1 SGHRS, CDR2 YFSETQ. CDR3 length: 16 amino acids. The CDR3 here is CASSLAGLAYTDTQYF. The CDR3 nucleotides are TGCGCCAGCAGCTTGGCAGGACTAGCGTACACAGATACGCAGTATTTT.

The chain employs TRBV7-8 and TRBJ2-2; TRBD1 aligns across 10 bases. This CDR3 contains 16 residues. The trim removed 3 bases at V and 8 bases at J, leaving 9 bases unmatched. Germline assignment: CDR1 SGHVS and CDR2 FQNEAQ. CDR3 residues: CASSFPGQGSFGELFF. The CDR3 DNA sequence: TGTGCCAGCAGCTTCCCGGGACAGGGGAGTTTTGGGGAGCTGTTTTTT. Based on the CDR3 plus reference TRBV7-8 and TRBJ2-2, the full variable domain is GAGVSQSPRYKVAKRGQDVALRCDPISGHVSLFWYQQALGQGPEFLTYFQNEAQLDKSGLPSDRFFAERPEGSVSTLKIQRTQQEDSAVYLCASSFPGQGSFGELFFGEGSRLTVL.

The chain has TRBV6-2 or TRBV6-3 and TRBJ2-5; D remains ambiguous. There are 13 residues in the CDR3. Trimming removed 3 bases from V and 2 bases from J, with 7 bases in between. Germline lookup yields CDR1 MNHEY and CDR2 SVGEGT. The CDR3 sequence is CASSYGLQETQYF. CDR3 nucleotides: TGTGCCAGCAGTTATGGTCTGCAAGAGACCCAGTACTTC.

The chain recombines TRBV6-5 with TRBJ1-2; D may be TRBD1 (6 bases). Germline V gene sequence: CDR1 MNHEY, CDR2 SVGAGI. V shed 5 bases and J shed 4 bases, with 17 bases lying between them. CDR3 length: 15 amino acids. CDR3 nucleotides: TGTGCCAGCAGTCCTCGCCGGACAGCCGTCTATGGCTACACCTTC. The encoded protein is CASSPRRTAVYGYTF.